These T cell receptor beta chains were read from a single sample in a study of graft-versus-host responses after intestinal transplantation. The repertoire was sequenced with immunoSEQ multiplex PCR; TCRdb's copy has only in-frame clones and lacks some. This table has about 45,000 clones, around 90% appearing once. The sample consisted of PBMCs, taken 524 days after transplant. Receptors were obtained from a human patient who received an intestinal transplant, so some T cells may come from the graft donor. Both conserved end residues are part of each CDR3.

>TRBV28|TRBJ2-1
CASSSGLAGGYEQFF
>TRBV27|TRBJ2-1
CASSNSGTGDDEQFF
>TRBV9|TRBJ2-1
CASSPLAYSYNEQFF
>TRBV4-2|TRBJ1-1
CASSSRGKNTEAFF
>TRBV11-2|TRBJ1-1
CASSLLRTGATEAFF
>TRBV9|TRBJ2-5
CASSVVGGETQYF
>TRBV29-1|TRBJ2-7
CSVRGYSYEQYF
>TRBV28|TRBJ2-7
CASSLRGGRVNSYEQYF
>TRBV7-8|TRBJ2-7
CASSYPEEGPPYEQYF
>TRBV28|TRBJ2-7
CASNLQGRVDEQYF
>TRBV10-1|TRBJ1-3
CASSEGQSSGNTIYF
>TRBV28|TRBJ2-7
CASRPSGGYEQYF
>TRBV9|TRBJ1-4
CASSRGGTSHEKLFF
>TRBV18|TRBJ1-5
CASGRGVSNQPQHF
>TRBV18|TRBJ2-4
CASSPSKSALAKNIQYF
>TRBV6-6|TRBJ2-3
CASSRQADTQYF
>TRBV6-5|TRBJ1-5
CASSFEGNQPQHF
>TRBV29-1|TRBJ2-1
CSVDRVRNEQFF
>TRBV19|TRBJ2-6
CASNLPGTGVNVLTF
>TRBV5-1|TRBJ2-7
CASSLGGTYEQYF
>TRBV6-5|TRBJ1-4
CASSYSSRGWGEKLFF
>TRBV28|TRBJ2-1
CASSPISGSYNEQFF
>TRBV19|TRBJ1-2
CASSQTGVVYGYTF
>TRBV6-6|TRBJ1-5
CASSTERNQPQHF
>TRBV5-1|TRBJ2-1
CASSLADRLGDEQFF
>TRBV19|TRBJ1-1
CASSIADREVGEAFF
>TRBV7-3|TRBJ2-2
CASSLSGGAGELFF
>TRBV19|TRBJ1-2
CASSPEAEAYGYTF
>TRBV27|TRBJ1-5
CASRTALNQPQHF
>TRBV7-3|TRBJ1-1
CASSWTLNTEAFF
>TRBV10-3|TRBJ1-5
CAINREPNQPQHF
>TRBV5-1|TRBJ1-1
CASSLSVQGGTEAFF
>TRBV5-4|TRBJ2-7
CASSWSQALSYEQYF
>TRBV13|TRBJ2-1
CASSFPGAYNEQFF
>TRBV5-8|TRBJ1-1
CASSVRQGPVAEAFF
>TRBV27|TRBJ1-5
CASSLHGPEDQPQHF
>TRBV18|TRBJ1-1
CASSRAATRTEAFF
>TRBV19|TRBJ2-7
CASSTSTSGSSYEQYF
>TRBV7-9|TRBJ2-1
CASSLGAGLAEQFF
>TRBV11-2|TRBJ2-3
CASKPWTSERGDTQYF
>TRBV6-1|TRBJ1-1
CASSDEGFPVGAFF
>TRBV27|TRBJ2-7
CASSSPPRGVYEQYF
>TRBV28|TRBJ2-5
CAGNSGRGAETQYF
>TRBV13|TRBJ2-1
CASSLGAAGGQNEQFF
>TRBV6-5|TRBJ2-2
CASKGLHGELFF
>TRBV9|TRBJ2-1
CASSQRDSSYNEQFF
>TRBV5-1|TRBJ2-2
CASSLEGSPNTGELFF
>TRBV9|TRBJ2-1
CASNPGQGYNEQFF
>TRBV27|TRBJ2-7
CASSSSAGHISYEQYF
>TRBV7-8|TRBJ2-5
CASSLGRQVVETQYF
>TRBV30|TRBJ1-4
CAWRGLEKLFF
>TRBV27|TRBJ1-3
CASSPRGLNTIYF
>TRBV4-1|TRBJ1-2
CASSQTGTGDYGYTF
>TRBV6-4|TRBJ2-7
CATPGGGKRVGYEQYF
>TRBV9|TRBJ2-3
CASSVGGWIADTQYF
>TRBV7-9|TRBJ2-1
CASELGLAGVYGDNEQFF
>TRBV4-1|TRBJ1-2
CASSQDSDSYGYTF
>TRBV5-1|TRBJ1-1
CASSPRDGEAFF
>TRBV28|TRBJ2-4
CASSPTEAGKNIQYF
>TRBV5-1|TRBJ2-5
CASSLANLAGGGRGQETQYF